This T cell receptor (beta chain) stems from a study of tumor and adjacent non-tumor tissue in lung cancer. Study as a whole: The cohort had about a dozen adenocarcinoma, a couple of squamous cell and 1 small cell patients. Samples averaged around 3.9 million productive TCRbeta reads each. Study findings and constraints: Compared with tumor, normal lung showed significantly lower TCR diversity. Patients with more diverse tumor TCRs had worse survival.

This clonotype is a singleton in its sample. Antigen unknown. Three rounds of nested PCR, following a modified ARM-PCR protocol, produced the TCRbeta library. TCRdb re-derived calls from the multiplex PCR reads in MiXCR, one entry per CDR3 protein. The sample consists of approximately 90,000 distinct CDR3 sequences, roughly three quarters of them appearing once. From germline, CDR1 is ENHRY and CDR2 SYGVKD. The CDR3 covers 13 residues. This sample's RNA came from whole unsorted tissue. Distant lung tissue was collected more than 3 cm away from the tumor edge. The TCR originated in a woman aged 45-65 years with non-small cell lung cancer. The sequencing input was distant non-tumor lung tissue. The chain combines TRBV10-3 with TRBJ1-1; tentative D call: TRBD1 (6 bases). CDR3 bases: TGTGGGAGCTGCTCACAGGGGAACACTGAAGCTTTCTTT. This codes for CGSCSQGNTEAFF.